These 15 T cell receptor beta chains share one sample of origin, sequenced in a study of blood T cell repertoires in COVID-19 (dated by TCRdb to 2020 to 2022). The library was made by the immunoSEQ multiplex PCR assay. TCRdb limited this immuneACCESS table to in-frame rearrangements with V and J called. A share of clones is missing; checked studies link under half to unresolved V genes, and the rest is unexplained. This sample comprises approximately 350,000 clones, about 90% of them detected only once. Roughly 3.5% of the sample is taken by the ten largest. The sequencing input was peripheral blood. Every receptor here comes from a young woman who had recovered from COVID-19.

This rearrangement joins TRBV6-2 or TRBV6-3 to TRBJ2-3; tentatively, D is TRBD2 (5 bases). Germline loops: CDR1 MNHEY, CDR2 SVGEGT. V lost 6 bases and J lost 5, with 12 bases in between. The CDR3 totals 13 residues. Written as DNA, the CDR3 is TGTGCCAGCAGCGCCACTCGGGGAGATACGCAGTATTTT. Amino acid sequence: CASSATRGDTQYF.

This sequence joins TRBV7-9 and TRBJ2-5, with a possible D match to TRBD2 (6 bases). Germline values: CDR1 SEHNR, CDR2 FQNEAQ (reference sequence). CDR3 size: 14 residues. V was clipped by 6 bases and J by 3 bases, with 14 bases between them. The CDR3: CASRLPGLKETQYF. CDR3 bases: TGTGCCAGCAGATTACCGGGACTCAAAGAGACCCAGTACTTC.

The rearrangement uses TRBV19 and TRBJ1-4; 9 nucleotides agree with TRBD1. The CDR3 is 16 amino acids. Germline CDR1 LNHDA, CDR2 SQIVND (reference sequence). J gave up 5 bases and V 1 base, and 5 bases lay outside the gene matches. The CDR3 region is CASSIGGGQGNEKLFF. The DNA for the CDR3 is TGTGCCAGTAGTATAGGTGGAGGACAGGGGAATGAAAAACTGTTTTTT.

The chain joins TRBV5-1 to TRBJ2-1, with D uncertain. Trimming shortened V by 2 bases and J by 4 bases, and 7 bases separated the two germline ends. This CDR3 contains 13 residues. Germline CDR1 and CDR2: SGHRS and YFSETQ. CDR3 amino acids: CASSFTSYNEQFF. CDR3 bases: TGCGCCAGCAGCTTTACAAGTTACAATGAGCAGTTCTTC.

In DNA, the CDR3 is TGTGCCAGCAGCCTTTCGGGGGGCCCGCACACCTCCTACAATGAGCAGTTCTTC. Its protein is CASSLSGGPHTSYNEQFF. The V gene is TRBV7-2, the J gene TRBJ2-1; possible D gene TRBD2, 7 bases. Trimming stripped 5 bases from V and 0 bases from J, with 20 bases between. There are 18 residues in the CDR3. Germline CDR1 is SGHTA and CDR2 is FQGNSA. Based on the CDR3 plus reference TRBV7-2 and TRBJ2-1, the full variable domain is GAGVSQSPSNKVTEKGKDVELRCDPISGHTALYWYRQSLGQGLEFLIYFQGNSAPDKSGLPSDRFSAERTGGSVSTLTIQRTQQEDSAVYLCASSLSGGPHTSYNEQFFGPGTRLTVL.

This clone was seen a handful of times. The genes are TRBV14 and TRBJ2-7; D not resolved. This CDR3 has 13 amino acids. The V end lost 1 base, the J end lost 4 bases, and 8 bases lay between the germline ends. Germline assignment: CDR1 SGHDN and CDR2 FVKESK. This CDR3 is CASSQVGGYEQYV. As DNA, the CDR3 is TGTGCCAGCAGCCAAGTTGGCGGTTACGAGCAGTACGTC.

This sequence joins TRBV7-9 and TRBJ1-2; 10 bases line up with TRBD1. This CDR3 contains 15 residues. In germline, CDR1 is SEHNR, CDR2 FQNEAQ (reference sequence). V lost 5 bases to trimming and J lost 5 bases; unmatched junction nucleotides: 8. The CDR3 DNA reads TGTGCCAGCAGCCCCCTCGGGACAGGGGATTATGGCTACACCTTC. Amino acid sequence: CASSPLGTGDYGYTF.

The chain couples TRBV7-8 to TRBJ1-1, with 9 bases aligning to TRBD1. Germline V gives CDR1 SGHVS, CDR2 FQNEAQ. The CDR3 length is 20 residues. V shed 6 bases, J shed 0 bases, and the junction held 20 bases outside the gene matches. The CDR3 protein is CASRKKGPLAGTGMNTEAFF. In DNA, the CDR3 is TGTGCCAGCAGGAAAAAAGGGCCCTTAGCCGGGACAGGGATGAACACTGAAGCTTTCTTT.

The chain is built from TRBV12-3 or TRBV12-4 and TRBJ2-3, with a tentative D call TRBD1 (6 bases). Trimming shortened V by 3 bases and J by 9 bases, and 10 bases separated the two germline ends. CDR3 length: 12 residues. As DNA, the CDR3 is TGTGCCAGCAGTTTGCCAGGGGCCACGCAGTATTTT. Its translation: CASSLPGATQYF.

This clone has just one count. The chain employs TRBV10-3 and TRBJ1-5; 10 nucleotides line up with TRBD1. After removal of 8 bases from V and 7 bases from J, the junction contained 2 bases not matched to a gene. This CDR3 has 12 amino acids. Germline CDR1 reads ENHRY; CDR2 reads SYGVKD. CDR3 nucleotides: TGTGCCATCGGACAGGGGGGACAGCCCCAGCATTTT. Its translation: CAIGQGGQPQHF.

The chain carries TRBV5-6 and TRBJ2-1, with D possibly TRBD1 on 5 matching bases. The V gene lost 2 bases and the J gene lost 15 bases, with 24 bases spanning the gap. The CDR3 runs 15 residues. Germline V gene lookup returns CDR1 SGHDT and CDR2 YYEEEE. The CDR3 loop is CASSFEGHYGPPPFF. DNA for the CDR3: TGTGCCAGCAGCTTTGAAGGACATTACGGGCCTCCCCCGTTCTTC.

The chain recombines TRBV7-9 with TRBJ2-1; 7 bases match TRBD2. The length of the CDR3 is 15 residues. J was trimmed by 7 bases and V by 1 base; bases with no gene match: 7. The germline gives CDR1 SEHNR, CDR2 FQNEAQ (reference sequence). CDR3: CASSLDLAVRNEQFF. In nucleotides, the CDR3 is TGTGCCAGCAGCTTAGATCTAGCGGTAAGGAATGAGCAGTTCTTC. Looking up the rest from reference TRBV7-9 and TRBJ2-1 gives the full variable domain: DTGVSQNPRHKITKRGQNVTFRCDPISEHNRLYWYRQTLGQGPEFLTYFQNEAQLEKSRLLSDRFSAERPKGSFSTLEIQRTEQGDSAMYLCASSLDLAVRNEQFFGPGTRLTVL.

The J gene is TRBJ2-3, the V gene TRBV11-3; 7 bases are shared with TRBD1. The germline V gene encodes CDR1 SGHNT and CDR2 YENEEA. Trimming removed 1 base from V and 3 bases from J; junction bases left unmatched: 4. This CDR3 has 15 amino acids. CDR3 coding DNA: TGTGCCAGCAGCTTAGGAGACAGGGTTACAGATACGCAGTATTTT. Protein sequence: CASSLGDRVTDTQYF.

The genes are TRBV24-1 and TRBJ1-1; D may be TRBD1 (5 bases). The CDR3 extends over 14 amino acids. The V end was cut by 4 bases, the J end by 6 bases, with 14 bases between. From germline, CDR1 is KGHDR and CDR2 SFDVKD. The CDR3 DNA reads TGTGCCACCAGTGACCCAGGGCCGGGCTCTGAAGCTTTCTTT. Protein: CATSDPGPGSEAFF.

The chain carries TRBV11-2 and TRBJ1-2; D not resolved. The CDR3 covers 15 residues. V was shortened by 4 bases and J by 8 bases, with 20 bases between the two germline ends. In germline, CDR1 is SGHAT, CDR2 FQNNGV. The CDR3: CASSSSPGSLKGYTF. The CDR3 bases are TGTGCCAGCAGCTCTAGCCCAGGCAGCCTAAAAGGCTACACCTTC.